Here is one T cell receptor (beta chain) with its context. This sample was included in a study of blood T cell repertoires in COVID-19. In the study overall: Sources were T cells, B-cell-depleted T cells, or PBMCs; the material itself was cDNA or gDNA.

Here immunoSEQ multiplex PCR was the method, and the copy in TCRdb shows in-frame clones only, minus some. The data show fewer than 75,000 clones, roughly 91% seen once. Sequencing used peripheral blood. The sequence was collected from a man between 60 and 75 years old with acute or convalescent COVID-19.

For the CDR3, the DNA is TGTGCCAGCAGCTTAGACCTAGTTAGATTCCGACTCTCATCCCAAAGTGAGCAGTTCTTC. It is translated as CASSLDLVRFRLSSQSEQFF. This chain uses TRBV11-2 with TRBJ2-1, with D unclear. V lost 0 bases and J lost 9, with 30 bases in between. From germline, CDR1 is SGHAT and CDR2 FQNNGV. The CDR3 is made up of 20 amino acids.